This is a list of T cell receptor beta chains from one sample in a study of blood T cell repertoires in COVID-19. Here immunoSEQ multiplex PCR was the method, and the copy in TCRdb shows in-frame clones only, minus some. This table has approximately 220,000 clones, around 90% appearing once. Sequences were obtained from PBMCs or T cells enriched from blood (not recorded which). The receptors originated from a woman in her 30s with acute COVID-19. The CDR3 runs from the conserved cysteine through the conserved F or W. A D gene is named only where the DNA matches it firmly. The size entry is marked missing in some rows and otherwise reads once, few, many or a size class.

j_gene: TRBJ1-5
d_gene: NA
v_gene: TRBV28
abundance: NA
CDR3nt: TGTGCCAGCAGTTTCTCAGATCAGCCCCAGCATTTT
CDR3aa: CASSFSDQPQHF

j_gene: TRBJ1-4
d_gene: TRBD1
v_gene: TRBV29-1
abundance: NA
CDR3nt: TGCAGCGTTCAGGGACAGGGAACTAATGAAAAACTGTTTTTT
CDR3aa: CSVQGQGTNEKLFF

j_gene: TRBJ1-1
d_gene: NA
v_gene: TRBV6-5
abundance: many
CDR3nt: TGTGCCAGCAGGGTCAGGGAAGGGAACACTGAAGCTTTCTTT
CDR3aa: CASRVREGNTEAFF

j_gene: TRBJ2-2
d_gene: NA
v_gene: TRBV27
abundance: NA
CDR3nt: TGTGCCAGCAGTTATAGAGACACCGGGGAGCTGTTTTTT
CDR3aa: CASSYRDTGELFF

j_gene: TRBJ1-2
d_gene: TRBD1
v_gene: TRBV19
abundance: NA
CDR3nt: TGTGCCAGTAGTCAGGGGGACTATGGCTACACCTTC
CDR3aa: CASSQGDYGYTF

j_gene: TRBJ1-1
d_gene: NA
v_gene: TRBV19
abundance: NA
CDR3nt: TGTGCCAGTAGTATTACGGGTATTGGCATTGTGAACACTGAAGCTTTCTTT
CDR3aa: CASSITGIGIVNTEAFF

j_gene: TRBJ2-1
d_gene: TRBD1
v_gene: TRBV5-1
abundance: NA
CDR3nt: TGCGCCAGCAGCTTGGGACAGGGCGGGAATGAGCAGTTCTTC
CDR3aa: CASSLGQGGNEQFF

j_gene: TRBJ1-5
d_gene: NA
v_gene: TRBV10-3
abundance: NA
CDR3nt: TGTGCCATCAGTTTAACGGGCAATCAGCCCCAGCATTTT
CDR3aa: CAISLTGNQPQHF

j_gene: TRBJ1-5
d_gene: NA
v_gene: TRBV7-8
abundance: NA
CDR3nt: TGTGCCAGCAGCTTAGGCAGGGTCTTTAATCAGCCCCAGCATTTT
CDR3aa: CASSLGRVFNQPQHF

j_gene: TRBJ1-1
d_gene: TRBD1
v_gene: TRBV19
abundance: NA
CDR3nt: TGTGCCAGTGCCCCGGGACAGGGGAACACTGAAGCTTTCTTT
CDR3aa: CASAPGQGNTEAFF

j_gene: TRBJ2-2
d_gene: TRBD1
v_gene: TRBV5-1
abundance: NA
CDR3nt: TGCGCCAGCAGGATCGAGACAGGGGGAAACACCGGGGAGCTGTTTTTT
CDR3aa: CASRIETGGNTGELFF

j_gene: TRBJ2-7
d_gene: TRBD2
v_gene: TRBV6-5
abundance: NA
CDR3nt: TGTGCCAGCAGTTATACTAGCGGGGTATACTACGAGCAGTACTTC
CDR3aa: CASSYTSGVYYEQYF

j_gene: TRBJ2-1
d_gene: TRBD1
v_gene: TRBV11-3
abundance: NA
CDR3nt: TGTGCCAGCAGCTATGGGACCGGGACAGGCTACAATGAGCAGTTCTTC
CDR3aa: CASSYGTGTGYNEQFF

j_gene: TRBJ1-4
d_gene: TRBD1
v_gene: TRBV19
abundance: few
CDR3nt: TGTGCCAGTAGAGCTCTTTTGACAGGGGAAAATAATGAAAAACTGTTTTTT
CDR3aa: CASRALLTGENNEKLFF

j_gene: TRBJ2-3
d_gene: TRBD2
v_gene: TRBV3-1/TRBV3-2
abundance: NA
CDR3nt: TGTGCCAGCAGCCAAGTAGGGACTAGCGGGGGGGCCGCAGATACGCAGTATTTT
CDR3aa: CASSQVGTSGGAADTQYF

j_gene: TRBJ1-2
d_gene: TRBD1
v_gene: TRBV7-9
abundance: NA
CDR3nt: TGTGCCAGCAGCGCCGGGACAGGGAATGGCTACACCTTC
CDR3aa: CASSAGTGNGYTF

j_gene: TRBJ2-1
d_gene: TRBD1
v_gene: TRBV10-3
abundance: NA
CDR3nt: TGTGCCATCAGCCACGGACAGGGTGAGGGGGTAGACAATGAGCAGTTCTTC
CDR3aa: CAISHGQGEGVDNEQFF

j_gene: TRBJ2-1
d_gene: NA
v_gene: TRBV11-3
abundance: NA
CDR3nt: TGTGCCAGCAGCTTTCAGACAGAAGGGAATGAGCAGTTCTTC
CDR3aa: CASSFQTEGNEQFF

j_gene: TRBJ1-1
d_gene: TRBD1
v_gene: TRBV5-1
abundance: NA
CDR3nt: TGCGCCAGCAGCTCCGATCGGGACAGGGGACTTGAAGCTTTCTTT
CDR3aa: CASSSDRDRGLEAFF

j_gene: TRBJ2-5
d_gene: NA
v_gene: TRBV12-3/TRBV12-4
abundance: NA
CDR3nt: TGTGCCAGCAGAAAGGGACAACAAGAGACCCAGTACTTC
CDR3aa: CASRKGQQETQYF

j_gene: TRBJ1-6
d_gene: TRBD1
v_gene: TRBV2
abundance: once
CDR3nt: TGTGCCAGCAGCGAGACAGGGGGAGGTTCACCCCTCCACTTT
CDR3aa: CASSETGGGSPLHF

j_gene: TRBJ2-5
d_gene: TRBD2
v_gene: TRBV27
abundance: NA
CDR3nt: TGTGCCAGCAGTCTCCTACTAGCGGGGGGGCCGAAGACCCAGTACTTC
CDR3aa: CASSLLLAGGPKTQYF

j_gene: TRBJ2-3
d_gene: TRBD2
v_gene: TRBV6-5
abundance: NA
CDR3nt: TGTGCCAGCAGTTCCGTCTCTAGCGGAAGCACAGATACGCAGTATTTT
CDR3aa: CASSSVSSGSTDTQYF

j_gene: TRBJ1-2
d_gene: TRBD1
v_gene: TRBV27
abundance: NA
CDR3nt: TGTGCCAGCAGTTCGATCGGGACAGGTATCAATGGCTACACCTTC
CDR3aa: CASSSIGTGINGYTF